Here is one T cell receptor (beta chain) with its context. Antigen unknown. TCRdb redid the calling of the multiplex PCR reads with MiXCR, one entry per CDR3 protein. The sample yields over 250,000 distinct CDR3 sequences, 30% to 35% seen once. This sample is drawn from a study of breast tumors, draining lymph nodes, adjacent tissues. Whole-study results and caveats: Tumor T cell lymph node origin was a supported hypothesis, not proven.

Germline lookup yields CDR1 GTSNPN and CDR2 SVGIG (reference sequence). Deletions cut 6 bases from V and 1 base from J, with 10 bases between. The CDR3 runs 13 residues. Samples came from axillary lymph nodes draining the breast cancer. The sequence derives from a female donor with breast cancer. Some clones in this sample may be carry-over from other donors' samples. The sequencing input was axillary lymph node tissue. The gene calls are TRBV30 and TRBJ1-3; D gene unclear. Here the CDR3 DNA reads TGTGCCTGCCACCAGCTTTCTGGAAACACCATATATTTT. This codes for CACHQLSGNTIYF.